This section outlines one T cell receptor beta chain sequence together with its context. Its antigen is as yet unknown. Generated by immunoSEQ multiplex PCR, the TCRdb table keeps only in-frame clones and is missing some. The repertoire holds around 100,000 clones, with less than 95% as singletons. The record originates from a study of siplizumab effects on memory and regulatory T cells. Study-wide findings and caveats: Only a minority of proliferating CD4+ or CD8+ clones had an assignable naive or memory phenotype, with roughly 80-97% lacking one. No functional test confirmed suppression by proliferating siplizumab-culture Tregs. Greater diversity than memory cells seemed evident in naive T cells, which also appeared to be major alloresponse contributors. Siplizumab brought about a significant reduction in alloreactive sequences traceable to unstimulated CD4+ memory cells.

V lost 6 bases, J lost 5 bases, and 11 bases lay in between. Germline CDR1 reads MNHNY; CDR2 reads SVGAGI (reference sequence). The CDR3 has 14 residues. J is TRBJ1-6 and V is TRBV6-6; D unclear. Sequenced: Tregs sorted from blood. The sequence was collected from a human donor in good health. The CDR3, as DNA: TGTGCCAGCAGGGCGGGAGAGAATAATTCACCCCTCCACTTT. This encodes CASRAGENNSPLHF.